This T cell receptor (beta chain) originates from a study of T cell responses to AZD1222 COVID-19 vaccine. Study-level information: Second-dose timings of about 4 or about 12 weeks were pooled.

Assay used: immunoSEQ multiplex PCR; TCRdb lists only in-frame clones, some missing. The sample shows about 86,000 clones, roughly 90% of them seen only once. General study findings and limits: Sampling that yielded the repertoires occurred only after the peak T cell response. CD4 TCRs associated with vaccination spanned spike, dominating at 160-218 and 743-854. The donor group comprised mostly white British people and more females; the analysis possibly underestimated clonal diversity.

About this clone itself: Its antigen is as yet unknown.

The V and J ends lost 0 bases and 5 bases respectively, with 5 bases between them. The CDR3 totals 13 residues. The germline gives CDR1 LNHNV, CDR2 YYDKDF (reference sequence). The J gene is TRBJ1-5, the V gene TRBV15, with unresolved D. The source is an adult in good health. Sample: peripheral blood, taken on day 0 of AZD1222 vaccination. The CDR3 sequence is CATSRDLDQPQHF. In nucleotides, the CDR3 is TGTGCCACCAGCAGAGACTTGGATCAGCCCCAGCATTTT.